The rows below give T cell receptor beta chains drawn from one sample of a study of OX40 agonist ivuxolimab in advanced cancers. Profiled with immunoSEQ multiplex PCR; TCRdb holds only in-frame clones, not every one. The table lists under 85,000 clones, roughly 86% of them singletons. The sample in question was CD4+ or CD8+ T cells sorted from blood, obtained in a trial of the OX40 agonist ivuxolimab. The source of these receptors is an adult with an advanced solid tumor such as melanoma, head and neck, liver or kidney cancer. The CDR3 runs from the conserved cysteine through the conserved F or W. The D gene is left open where the match is weak. Part of the rows lack a size; the others show once, few, many or a class for expanded clones.

J: TRBJ2-3
V: TRBV4-2
size: once
D: NA
DNA: TGTGCCAGCAGCCAAGATCTCCAAAGAGATACGCAGTATTTT
CDR3: CASSQDLQRDTQYF

J: TRBJ2-3
V: TRBV6-6
size: NA
D: NA
DNA: TGTGCCAGCAGAAGGGTTCTAGCCAGCACAGATACGCAGTATTTT
CDR3: CASRRVLASTDTQYF

J: TRBJ2-2
V: TRBV7-6
size: NA
D: NA
DNA: TGTGCCAGCAGCCCACTCGGGCAGGTCACCGGGGAGCTGTTTTTT
CDR3: CASSPLGQVTGELFF

J: TRBJ1-6
V: TRBV7-9
size: NA
D: TRBD1
DNA: TGTGCCAGCAGCTCCCCGACAGGGGAGAGCGGGCCACCCCTCCACTTT
CDR3: CASSSPTGESGPPLHF

J: TRBJ2-1
V: TRBV13
size: NA
D: TRBD2
DNA: TGTGCCAGCAGCTTATACCCCGGGAGGGCGGATAATGAGCAGTTCTTC
CDR3: CASSLYPGRADNEQFF

J: TRBJ1-4
V: TRBV7-2
size: NA
D: NA
DNA: TGTGCCAGCAGCTTATGGGAGCGGGAAAAACTGTTTTTT
CDR3: CASSLWEREKLFF

J: TRBJ2-1
V: TRBV19
size: NA
D: NA
DNA: TGTGCCAGTAGTATAAGGCCCGCGGCGGCCGAGCAGTTCTTC
CDR3: CASSIRPAAAEQFF

J: TRBJ1-5
V: TRBV18
size: NA
D: TRBD1
DNA: TGTGCCAGCTCACCTACAGGGGGCCCGGATCAGCCCCAGCATTTT
CDR3: CASSPTGGPDQPQHF

J: TRBJ2-2
V: TRBV6-4
size: NA
D: NA
DNA: TGTGCCAGCAGTGACTCTGGGCGGGGGACACCAACCGGGGAGCTGTTTTTT
CDR3: CASSDSGRGTPTGELFF

J: TRBJ2-5
V: TRBV7-3
size: NA
D: NA
DNA: TGTGCCAGCAGCTTAACATTGGGAGGGACCCAGTACTTC
CDR3: CASSLTLGGTQYF

J: TRBJ2-7
V: TRBV6-6
size: NA
D: NA
DNA: TGTGCCAGCACCTTATCCCTGACACAAAACTACGAGCAGTACTTC
CDR3: CASTLSLTQNYEQYF

J: TRBJ2-5
V: TRBV19
size: NA
D: NA
DNA: TGTGCCAGTAGTATAGCCGCCCCGGGACAGCGGGGGACCCAGTACTTC
CDR3: CASSIAAPGQRGTQYF

J: TRBJ2-5
V: TRBV6-1
size: NA
D: TRBD1
DNA: TGTGCCAGCAGTGAAGGTGGGACAGGGGGCGGTGAGACCCAGTACTTC
CDR3: CASSEGGTGGGETQYF

J: TRBJ1-1
V: TRBV7-9
size: NA
D: NA
DNA: TGTGCCAGCAGCCCCGGGACCACTGAAGCTTTCTTT
CDR3: CASSPGTTEAFF

J: TRBJ2-4
V: TRBV27
size: NA
D: NA
DNA: TGTGCCAGCTCGCGAATGGGGGGAGTGGCCAAAAACATTCAGTACTTC
CDR3: CASSRMGGVAKNIQYF

J: TRBJ2-3
V: TRBV5-4
size: NA
D: NA
DNA: TGTGCCAGCAGCTTACTCTGGACAGATACGCAGTATTTT
CDR3: CASSLLWTDTQYF

J: TRBJ2-4
V: TRBV5-4
size: NA
D: TRBD1
DNA: TGTGCCAGCAGCTCCCCCAGGGGGTCGGGCATTCAGTACTTC
CDR3: CASSSPRGSGIQYF

J: TRBJ1-3
V: TRBV27
size: NA
D: NA
DNA: TGTGCCAGCAGTTCCCCTGGGTCTGGAAACACCATATATTTT
CDR3: CASSSPGSGNTIYF

J: TRBJ2-5
V: TRBV5-8
size: NA
D: NA
DNA: TGTGCCAGCAGCTTGGGAACGGCAGGGGACCAAGAGACCCAGTACTTC
CDR3: CASSLGTAGDQETQYF

J: TRBJ2-3
V: TRBV7-2
size: NA
D: NA
DNA: TGTGCCAGCAGCCCCGGGTCCCCTGGGGCCGCAGATACGCAGTATTTT
CDR3: CASSPGSPGAADTQYF

J: TRBJ1-4
V: TRBV25-1
size: once
D: NA
DNA: TGTGCCAGCAGTGCAGGGTTTGAAAAACTGTTTTTT
CDR3: CASSAGFEKLFF

J: TRBJ2-2
V: TRBV30
size: NA
D: NA
DNA: TGTGCCTGCCAGGGACTCGTTAACACCGGGGAGCTGTTTTTT
CDR3: CACQGLVNTGELFF

J: TRBJ2-5
V: TRBV28
size: NA
D: TRBD2
DNA: TGTGCCAGCAGATTCTGGGGAGGGCGGGAGACCCAGTACTTC
CDR3: CASRFWGGRETQYF

J: TRBJ1-1
V: TRBV7-9
size: NA
D: NA
DNA: TGTGCCAGCAGCTTGCAGGGACTCCAAGCGAACACTGAAGCTTTCTTT
CDR3: CASSLQGLQANTEAFF

J: TRBJ2-5
V: TRBV10-2
size: NA
D: NA
DNA: TGCGCCAGTGCTTGGGGGGCGCAAGAGACCCAGTACTTC
CDR3: CASAWGAQETQYF

J: TRBJ2-3
V: TRBV28
size: NA
D: TRBD2
DNA: TGTGCCAGCAGTTCCGGGGGGGCTTGGGATACGCAGTATTTT
CDR3: CASSSGGAWDTQYF

J: TRBJ2-3
V: TRBV5-1
size: NA
D: NA
DNA: TGCGCCAGCAGCCCAGCAGGTCTAGATACGCAGTATTTT
CDR3: CASSPAGLDTQYF

J: TRBJ1-2
V: TRBV5-1
size: once
D: TRBD1
DNA: TGCGCCAGCAGCCCGGGACAGGGTGGGAGTGGCTACACCTTC
CDR3: CASSPGQGGSGYTF

J: TRBJ1-5
V: TRBV6-1
size: NA
D: NA
DNA: TGTGCCAGCAGTGGCCGGACCCCGGCGGGGCCCCAGCATTTT
CDR3: CASSGRTPAGPQHF

J: TRBJ2-7
V: TRBV7-2
size: NA
D: TRBD2
DNA: TGTGCCAGCAGCTTACTAGCGGGATCCACCTACGAGCAGTACTTC
CDR3: CASSLLAGSTYEQYF

J: TRBJ1-4
V: TRBV28
size: NA
D: TRBD1
DNA: TGTGCCAGCAGACCTAACCCGGGACAGGGGAATGAAAAACTGTTTTTT
CDR3: CASRPNPGQGNEKLFF

J: TRBJ2-1
V: TRBV9
size: NA
D: TRBD2
DNA: TGTGCCAGCAGCGTAGGCCTCAGCGGGAGGAGGAATGAGCAGTTCTTC
CDR3: CASSVGLSGRRNEQFF

J: TRBJ1-1
V: TRBV7-9
size: few
D: TRBD1
DNA: TGTGCCAGCAGCGCAAATGCCAGGGGGGCCACTGAAGCTTTCTTT
CDR3: CASSANARGATEAFF

J: TRBJ2-1
V: TRBV4-2
size: NA
D: TRBD2
DNA: TGTGCCAGCAGCCAAGACCTCGGGAGGGTCTACAATGAGCAGTTCTTC
CDR3: CASSQDLGRVYNEQFF

J: TRBJ1-1
V: TRBV18
size: NA
D: NA
DNA: TGTGCCAGCTCACCATCTCCCTGGGAGAACACTGAAGCTTTCTTT
CDR3: CASSPSPWENTEAFF

J: TRBJ2-3
V: TRBV11-2
size: NA
D: TRBD1
DNA: TGTGCCAGCAGCTTGGTGACAGGGACAACAGATACGCAGTATTTT
CDR3: CASSLVTGTTDTQYF

J: TRBJ1-6
V: TRBV5-8
size: NA
D: NA
DNA: TGTGCCAGCAGCTTGCGGGTAATAGGATCACCCCTCCACTTT
CDR3: CASSLRVIGSPLHF

J: TRBJ2-1
V: TRBV19
size: NA
D: NA
DNA: TGTGCCAGTAGTATGGGGTGGAGGAATGAGCAGTTCTTC
CDR3: CASSMGWRNEQFF

J: TRBJ2-1
V: TRBV28
size: NA
D: TRBD2
DNA: TGTGCCAGCAGTACTACTAGCGGGAGGGCCAATGAGCAGTTCTTC
CDR3: CASSTTSGRANEQFF

J: TRBJ1-1
V: TRBV11-2
size: NA
D: NA
DNA: TGTGCCAGCAGCTTACAAACAGGAAACACTGAAGCTTTCTTT
CDR3: CASSLQTGNTEAFF

J: TRBJ1-6
V: TRBV7-9
size: once
D: NA
DNA: TGTGCCAGCAGACCAACGGCAGGGCGGGGAAATTCACCCCTCCACTTT
CDR3: CASRPTAGRGNSPLHF

J: TRBJ1-2
V: TRBV5-6
size: NA
D: TRBD1
DNA: TGTGCCAGCAGCTCGGCCGGGACAGGGGTCTATGGCTACACCTTC
CDR3: CASSSAGTGVYGYTF

J: TRBJ2-2
V: TRBV4-2
size: NA
D: NA
DNA: TGTGCCAGCAGCCATAACGGACCCCAACCAGGGGAGCTGTTTTTT
CDR3: CASSHNGPQPGELFF

J: TRBJ1-1
V: TRBV7-2
size: NA
D: NA
DNA: TGCGCCAGCAGCCAAGATAGGAACCCCGGCACTGAAGCTTTCTTT
CDR3: CASSQDRNPGTEAFF

J: TRBJ2-2
V: TRBV7-8
size: NA
D: NA
DNA: TGTGCCAGCAGTTTTTGGGCCCGGGAGCTGTTTTTT
CDR3: CASSFWARELFF

J: TRBJ2-2
V: TRBV7-9
size: NA
D: TRBD2
DNA: TGTGCCAGCAGCCTAGCGGGGACCGGGGAGCTGTTTTTT
CDR3: CASSLAGTGELFF

J: TRBJ1-1
V: TRBV6-5
size: NA
D: NA
DNA: TGTGCCAGCAGTTATGACCTGAACACTGAAGCTTTCTTT
CDR3: CASSYDLNTEAFF